This TCR beta chain was documented in a study of human T cells and chemical hapten exposure. Study at large: Skin of the upper inner arm, approximately 2 cm by approximately 2 cm, received 2% DPC for sensitization.

Time point noted: patch test 2, 6 weeks after DPC sensitization. The treatment is: therapeutic diphenylcyclopropenone sensitization with weekly scalp DPC. Blood sampling preceded each patch test application. TCRdb passed the RACE reads through MiXCR, listing each CDR3 protein once. The data contain roughly 92,000 distinct CDR3 sequences, about 10% of them singletons. The CDR3 spans 16 residues. V shed 2 bases and J 12 bases; nucleotides not matched to a gene: 15. Germline V gene lookup returns CDR1 KGHSH and CDR2 LQKENI. The chain employs TRBV18 and TRBJ2-1; 8 nucleotides align to TRBD1. This sequence was found in a woman between 40 and 50 years old with alopecia areata. Some clones in this sample may be carry-over from other donors' samples. The specimen comprised whole blood, sampled in connection with sensitization to the hapten diphenylcyclopropenone (DPC). In nucleotides, the CDR3 is TGTGCCAGCTCACCAGGAGGAGGGACAGGAACTTTCGGGCAGTTCTTC. Translating gives CASSPGGGTGTFGQFF.